This T cell receptor beta chain was observed in a study of T cell changes during pregnancy in multiple sclerosis. Data came from immunoSEQ multiplex PCR; TCRdb stores just in-frame clones and leaves some out. This table has about 64,000 clones, about nine tenths appearing once. The germline V gene has CDR1 MNHEY and CDR2 SMNVEV (reference sequence). This CDR3 is built from 12 residues. Trimming cost V 6 bases and J 7 bases, with 12 bases left between them. Sequences were derived from peripheral blood, sampled in the second trimester of pregnancy. The TCR originated in a female donor with multiple sclerosis, enrolled in a pregnancy study. The chain combines TRBV27 with TRBJ1-2; D call uncertain. CDR3 residues: CASRTVIGGYTF. As DNA, the CDR3 is TGTGCCAGCAGAACAGTTATCGGTGGCTACACCTTC.